These 32 T cell receptor beta chains share one sample of origin, sequenced in a study of T cell responses to AZD1222 COVID-19 vaccine. Here immunoSEQ multiplex PCR was the method, and the copy in TCRdb shows in-frame clones only, minus some. The data show approximately 120,000 clones, over 90% seen once. The sequencing here drew on peripheral blood, taken on day 0 of AZD1222 vaccination. The origin of the receptors is an adult in good health.

At least ten counts were recorded for this clone. The chain uses TRBV2 and TRBJ1-5, with D unclear. Germline V gives CDR1 SNHLY, CDR2 FYNNEI. Trimming shortened V by 5 bases and J by 4 bases, and 9 bases separated the two germline ends. The CDR3 runs to 13 residues. CDR3 coding DNA: TGTGCCAGCAGTAATTGGGCTAATCAGCCCCAGCATTTT. Protein: CASSNWANQPQHF.

V and J are TRBV7-8 and TRBJ1-2; D is unclear. Trimming removed 3 bases at V and 6 bases at J, with 11 bases between. Germline V lookup: CDR1 SGHVS, CDR2 FQNEAQ. The length of the CDR3 is 13 residues. The CDR3 sequence is CASSFMRENGYTF. The CDR3 DNA reads as TGTGCCAGCAGCTTTATGCGGGAGAATGGCTACACCTTC. The variable domain in full, with the rest retrieved from reference TRBV7-8 and TRBJ1-2, is GAGVSQSPRYKVAKRGQDVALRCDPISGHVSLFWYQQALGQGPEFLTYFQNEAQLDKSGLPSDRFFAERPEGSVSTLKIQRTQQEDSAVYLCASSFMRENGYTFGSGTRLTVV.

V gene TRBV10-2 combines with J gene TRBJ2-1; no reliable D call. The CDR3 spans 11 residues. The germline V gene has CDR1 WSHSY and CDR2 SAAADI. V was trimmed by 2 bases and J by 10 bases, leaving 6 bases between them. The CDR3 is CASSETPEQFF. The CDR3 bases are TGCGCCAGCAGTGAGACTCCCGAGCAGTTCTTC.

This chain joins TRBV6-5 and TRBJ1-2; no clear D. V dropped 6 bases and J dropped 8 bases, with 16 bases sitting between them. From germline, CDR1 is MNHEY and CDR2 SVGAGI. The CDR3 spans 13 residues. In DNA, the CDR3 is TGTGCCAGCAGACCGGACGGAACTGGGGGCTACACCTTC. It is translated as CASRPDGTGGYTF.

The genes are TRBV7-8 and TRBJ1-3, with 10 nucleotides matching TRBD1. J gave up 0 bases and V 5 bases, and 4 bases lay outside the gene matches. Germline loops: CDR1 SGHVS, CDR2 FQNEAQ. This CDR3 comprises 16 residues. The CDR3 sequence is CASSKWDRGSGNTIYF. For the CDR3, the DNA is TGTGCCAGCAGCAAATGGGACAGGGGCTCTGGAAACACCATATATTTT. Variable domain in full (rest from reference TRBV7-8 and TRBJ1-3): GAGVSQSPRYKVAKRGQDVALRCDPISGHVSLFWYQQALGQGPEFLTYFQNEAQLDKSGLPSDRFFAERPEGSVSTLKIQRTQQEDSAVYLCASSKWDRGSGNTIYFGEGSWLTVV.

CDR3 amino acids: CASSYSFTSGANVLTF. The CDR3 nucleotides read TGTGCCAGCAGTTACTCGTTTACCTCTGGGGCCAACGTCCTGACTTTC. The chain couples TRBV6-5 to TRBJ2-6, with unresolved D. V was pared by 0 bases and J by 0 bases, with 6 bases between. The germline V gene has CDR1 MNHEY and CDR2 SVGAGI. The CDR3 totals 16 residues.

This clone showed up just once. The chain joins TRBV15 to TRBJ2-3; no definite D call. The CDR3 totals 15 residues. V was clipped by 1 base and J by 0 bases, with 8 bases between them. CDR1 and CDR2 from the germline V gene are LNHNV and YYDKDF (reference sequence). The CDR3 protein is CATSRGHSSTDTQYF. In DNA form, the CDR3 reads TGTGCCACCAGCAGAGGTCACTCTAGCACAGATACGCAGTATTTT. Full variable domain (rest looked up from reference TRBV15 and TRBJ2-3): DAMVIQNPRYQVTQFGKPVTLSCSQTLNHNVMYWYQQKSSQAPKLLFHYYDKDFNNEADTPDNFQSRRPNTSFCFLDIRSPGLGDTAMYLCATSRGHSSTDTQYFGPGTRLTVL.

The rearrangement uses TRBV10-1 and TRBJ2-2; D gene uncertain. Trimming pared 6 bases from V and 4 bases from J, leaving 9 bases between. The CDR3 spans 13 residues. In germline, CDR1 is WNHNN, CDR2 SYGVQD (reference sequence). This CDR3 reads CASRSSGTGELFF. CDR3 nucleotides: TGCGCCAGCAGGTCTAGTGGCACCGGGGAGCTGTTTTTT.

This clone appeared a few times. The V call is TRBV19, the J call TRBJ1-2; D might be TRBD1 (5 bases). With 6 bases removed from V and 4 bases from J, the gap between germline ends came to 15 bases. CDR3 length: 14 amino acids. Germline V CDR1 and CDR2: LNHDA, SQIVND (reference sequence). The DNA of the CDR3 is TGTGCCAGTAGGCCTGGGGCAGGAGGCTATGGCTACACCTTC. It translates to CASRPGAGGYGYTF.

This chain joins TRBV5-8 and TRBJ1-4; 9 nucleotides align to TRBD1. The V gene's germline CDR1 is SGHTS and CDR2 YDEGEE. The J segment lost 10 bases and the V segment lost 4 bases, leaving 11 bases of the junction unmatched. CDR3 length: 15 amino acids. CDR3 nucleotides: TGTGCCAGCAGCGGAGCCGGGACAGGGATGAGAAAACTGTTTTTT. Translating gives CASSGAGTGMRKLFF.

The chain is built from TRBV11-1 and TRBJ1-1; no clear D. Germline V gene sequence: CDR1 SGHAT, CDR2 FQDESV (reference sequence). This CDR3 region has 14 residues. Trimming removed 1 base from V and 1 base from J, with 7 bases in between. In nucleotides, the CDR3 is TGTGCCAGCAGCTTAGTAAGACAGAACACTGAAGCTTTCTTT. Encoded protein: CASSLVRQNTEAFF.

V is TRBV18 and J is TRBJ2-1; the D gene is possibly TRBD2 (5 bases). The CDR3 is 12 amino acids. V was pared by 6 bases and J by 12 bases, with 15 bases between. Germline V lookup: CDR1 KGHSH, CDR2 LQKENI. The CDR3 DNA sequence: TGTGCCAGCTCCCGGGGAACCGACGGGCAGTTCTTC. Translation: CASSRGTDGQFF.

The rearrangement uses TRBV7-9 and TRBJ2-7; no clear D gene. The CDR3 has 13 residues. CDR1 and CDR2 from the germline V gene are SEHNR and FQNEAQ (reference sequence). V lost 1 base to trimming and J lost 3 bases, with 7 bases between them. The CDR3 region is CASSLDDNYEQYF. The CDR3 DNA reads TGTGCCAGCAGCTTAGATGACAACTACGAGCAGTACTTC.

The CDR3 DNA follows: TGCGCCAGCAGCTTGGAGGCAGGGGGCGCAACCTACGAGCAGTACTTC. It codes for CASSLEAGGATYEQYF. The V gene is TRBV5-1, the J gene TRBJ2-7; 8 nucleotides line up with TRBD1. The CDR3 has 16 amino acids. CDR1 SGHRS and CDR2 YFSETQ come from the germline V gene. V was clipped by 0 bases and J by 2 bases; unmatched bases: 7. The full variable domain, rest sourced from reference TRBV5-1 and TRBJ2-7, is KAGVTQTPRYLIKTRGQQVTLSCSPISGHRSVSWYQQTPGQGLQFLFEYFSETQRNKGNFPGRFSGRQFSNSRSEMNVSTLELGDSALYLCASSLEAGGATYEQYFGPGTRLTVT.

This chain connects TRBV11-2 to TRBJ2-7; no reliable D call. The ends were cut back, 6 bases at V and 4 bases at J, with 13 bases in the middle. The germline CDR1 and CDR2 sequences are SGHAT and FQNNGV. This CDR3 comprises 13 residues. The DNA of the CDR3 is TGTGCCAGCAGTACAGCTAGAATGTACGAGCAGTACTTC. It specifies CASSTARMYEQYF. The entire variable domain, with the rest obtained from reference TRBV11-2 and TRBJ2-7, is as follows: EAGVAQSPRYKIIEKRQSVAFWCNPISGHATLYWYQQILGQGPKLLIQFQNNGVVDDSQLPKDRFSAERLKGVDSTLKIQPAKLEDSAVYLCASSTARMYEQYFGPGTRLTVT.

The rearrangement joins TRBV9 to TRBJ1-4; a possible D gene is TRBD1 (6 bases). The length of the CDR3 is 16 residues. V dropped 4 bases and J dropped 0 bases, with 13 bases sitting between them. The V gene's germline CDR1 is SGDLS and CDR2 YYNGEE. CDR3: CASSSGHVATNEKLFF. CDR3 in DNA: TGTGCCAGCAGCTCGGGACACGTTGCAACTAATGAAAAACTGTTTTTT.

This clone was seen a few times. The chain combines TRBV6-1 with TRBJ1-3; D gene ambiguous. The CDR3 runs to 19 residues. V was clipped by 3 bases and J by 0 bases, with 21 bases between them. Germline CDR1 MNHNS, CDR2 SASEGT. The CDR3 bases are TGTGCCAGCAGTGACCGCCGGGTCTCCCTGGTGGGCTCTGGAAACACCATATATTTT. This sequence encodes CASSDRRVSLVGSGNTIYF.

The chain uses TRBV7-9 and TRBJ1-2; 9 bases map to TRBD1. The CDR3 runs to 17 residues. With V trimmed by 0 bases and J by 2 bases, 7 bases remained unmatched. Germline CDR1 and CDR2: SEHNR and FQNEAQ (reference sequence). CDR3 in DNA: TGTGCCAGCAGCTTAGCCTATGGGGACAGGGCAAACTATGGCTACACCTTC. This translates into CASSLAYGDRANYGYTF.

CDR3 sequence reads: CASNTRGAEDGYTF. The CDR3 coding sequence is TGTGCCAGCAATACGAGGGGAGCGGAGGATGGCTACACCTTC. The chain has TRBV2 and TRBJ1-2; TRBD1 is a possible D gene (5 bases). CDR3 size: 14 residues. Germline V lookup: CDR1 SNHLY, CDR2 FYNNEI. Trimming stripped 7 bases from V and 6 bases from J, with 18 bases between.

The rearrangement uses TRBV2 and TRBJ2-2, with TRBD2 identical over 7 bases. The V gene end was trimmed by 2 bases and the J gene end by 2 bases; junction bases not matched to a gene: 5. Germline CDR1 SNHLY, CDR2 FYNNEI. The CDR3 sequence is 16 residues long. CDR3 in DNA: TGTGCCAGCAGTGAAAACGGGGGGACCAACACCGGGGAGCTGTTTTTT. Amino acid sequence: CASSENGGTNTGELFF. The full variable domain, its missing parts supplied by reference TRBV2 and TRBJ2-2, is EPEVTQTPSHQVTQMGQEVILRCVPISNHLYFYWYRQILGQKVEFLVSFYNNEISEKSEIFDDQFSVERPDGSNFTLKIRSTKLEDSAMYFCASSENGGTNTGELFFGEGSRLTVL.

This CDR3 is CASSLAAGAYEQYF. The CDR3 DNA reads as TGTGCCAGCAGCTTGGCGGCAGGGGCATACGAGCAGTACTTC. The chain uses TRBV5-6 and TRBJ2-7; weak D call: TRBD1 (6 bases). This CDR3 region has 14 residues. Germline V gives CDR1 SGHDT, CDR2 YYEEEE. The germline V and J ends were trimmed by 0 bases and 4 bases, with 11 bases remaining between them.

V and J are TRBV9 and TRBJ2-1, with 8 nucleotides matching TRBD2. The junction had 7 bases not matched to a gene; V was cut back by 3 bases and J by 2 bases. The CDR3 covers 16 residues. Per germline, CDR1 SGDLS and CDR2 YYNGEE. The CDR3 DNA sequence: TGTGCCAGCAGCGATGACGGGGGGGCCGCCTACAATGAGCAGTTCTTC. Its translation is CASSDDGGAAYNEQFF.

This clone was detected a few times. V is TRBV7-9 and J is TRBJ2-7; D unclear. Germline values: CDR1 SEHNR, CDR2 FQNEAQ (reference sequence). V lost 5 bases and J 5 bases, leaving 19 bases between the germline ends. The length of the CDR3 is 15 residues. Here the CDR3 reads CASSPRASAEDEQYF. The CDR3 region has the DNA TGTGCCAGCAGCCCCCGGGCCTCCGCAGAAGACGAGCAGTACTTC.

The table lists this clone with a count of one. The chain is built from TRBV13 and TRBJ1-1; no firm D call. Germline V gene lookup returns CDR1 PRHDT and CDR2 FYEKMQ (reference sequence). The CDR3 consists of 12 residues. V was trimmed by 5 bases and J by 2 bases, leaving 6 bases between them. DNA of the CDR3: TGTGCCAGCAGCCTCCTCAACACTGAAGCTTTCTTT. Translating it yields CASSLLNTEAFF.

The gene calls are TRBV3-1 (or the pseudogene TRBV3-2) and TRBJ1-1; no reliable D call. CDR3 length: 15 amino acids. Germline V gene lookup returns CDR1 LGHDT and CDR2 YNNKEL (reference sequence). V lost 0 bases and J lost 4, with 12 bases in between. The CDR3 nucleotides read TGTGCCAGCAGCCAAGACGGGGAGGGCAGCACTGAAGCTTTCTTT. Amino acid sequence: CASSQDGEGSTEAFF.

This rearrangement joins TRBV7-2 to TRBJ1-3, with 9 positions matching TRBD1. Trimming at V came to 4 bases and at J to 8 bases, leaving 6 bases not matched to a gene. Germline assignment: CDR1 SGHTA and CDR2 FQGNSA. This CDR3 is 14 amino acids long. CDR3: CASSSTGTGYTIYF. The CDR3 DNA is TGTGCCAGCAGCTCGACCGGGACAGGGTACACCATATATTTT.

The V gene is TRBV9, the J gene TRBJ1-2; D call uncertain. Germline CDR1 and CDR2: SGDLS and YYNGEE. V shed 1 base and J shed 8 bases, with 6 bases lying between them. The CDR3 has 11 amino acids. CDR3 DNA: TGTGCCAGCAGCGTATCGGGGGGCTACACCTTC. It specifies CASSVSGGYTF. The full variable domain, with the rest looked up from reference TRBV9 and TRBJ1-2, is DSGVTQTPKHLITATGQRVTLRCSPRSGDLSVYWYQQSLDQGLQFLIQYYNGEERAKGNILERFSAQQFPDLHSELNLSSLELGDSALYFCASSVSGGYTFGSGTRLTVV.

The V call is TRBV10-3, the J call TRBJ1-2; 9 bases fit TRBD1. Trimming took 3 bases from V and 4 from J; bases not matched to a gene: 6. Per germline, CDR1 ENHRY and CDR2 SYGVKD. This CDR3 region has 15 residues. Here the CDR3 DNA reads TGTGCCATCAGTGATACAGGGGGCGAGAGCTATGGCTACACCTTC. Its translation: CAISDTGGESYGYTF.

The chain is built from TRBV3-1 (or the pseudogene TRBV3-2) and TRBJ1-2; no clear D gene. Germline CDR1 LGHDT, CDR2 YNNKEL (reference sequence). This CDR3 is built from 16 residues. V was pared by 2 bases and J by 5 bases, with 18 bases between. CDR3 residues: CASSQNGETYLYGYTF. CDR3 nucleotide sequence: TGTGCCAGCAGCCAAAATGGGGAGACATATCTTTATGGCTACACCTTC.

The CDR3 protein is CAWGGPPLGYTF. The CDR3 DNA sequence: TGTGCCTGGGGGGGGCCTCCCCTAGGCTACACCTTC. The chain has TRBV30 and TRBJ1-2; D is perhaps TRBD1 (6 bases). From germline, CDR1 is GTSNPN and CDR2 SVGIG (reference sequence). The ends were cut back, 5 bases at V and 8 bases at J, with 15 bases in the middle. The CDR3 contains 12 residues.

This clone appeared once. This chain uses TRBV9 with TRBJ2-3; 8 bases are a match to TRBD2. This CDR3 contains 14 residues. In germline, CDR1 is SGDLS, CDR2 YYNGEE. After removal of 0 bases from V and 4 bases from J, the junction contained 1 base not matched to a gene. This CDR3 reads CASSVAGGPDTQYF. CDR3 DNA: TGTGCCAGCAGCGTAGCGGGGGGGCCAGATACGCAGTATTTT.

The J gene is TRBJ1-4, the V gene TRBV3-1 (or the pseudogene TRBV3-2); D ambiguous. This CDR3 contains 15 residues. Deletions cut 2 bases from V and 4 bases from J, with 11 bases between. The germline V gene encodes CDR1 LGHDT and CDR2 YNNKEL (reference sequence). The CDR3 DNA follows: TGTGCCAGCAGCCAAAAGAAGGGCTATAATGAAAAACTGTTTTTT. Protein: CASSQKKGYNEKLFF.